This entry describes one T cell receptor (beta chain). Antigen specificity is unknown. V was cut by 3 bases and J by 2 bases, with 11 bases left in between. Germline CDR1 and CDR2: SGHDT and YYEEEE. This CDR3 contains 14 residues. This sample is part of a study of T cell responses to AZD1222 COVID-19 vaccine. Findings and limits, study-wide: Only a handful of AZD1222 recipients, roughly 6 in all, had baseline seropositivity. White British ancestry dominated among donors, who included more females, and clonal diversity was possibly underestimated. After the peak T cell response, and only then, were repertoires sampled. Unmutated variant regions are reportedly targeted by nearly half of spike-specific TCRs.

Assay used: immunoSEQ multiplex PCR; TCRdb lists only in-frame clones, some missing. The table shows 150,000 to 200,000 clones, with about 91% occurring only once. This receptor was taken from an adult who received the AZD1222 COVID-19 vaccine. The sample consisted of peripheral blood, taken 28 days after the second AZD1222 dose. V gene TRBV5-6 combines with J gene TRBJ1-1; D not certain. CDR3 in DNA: TGTGCCAGCAGCTCCCCGGCAGCCAACACTGAAGCTTTCTTT. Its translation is CASSSPAANTEAFF.